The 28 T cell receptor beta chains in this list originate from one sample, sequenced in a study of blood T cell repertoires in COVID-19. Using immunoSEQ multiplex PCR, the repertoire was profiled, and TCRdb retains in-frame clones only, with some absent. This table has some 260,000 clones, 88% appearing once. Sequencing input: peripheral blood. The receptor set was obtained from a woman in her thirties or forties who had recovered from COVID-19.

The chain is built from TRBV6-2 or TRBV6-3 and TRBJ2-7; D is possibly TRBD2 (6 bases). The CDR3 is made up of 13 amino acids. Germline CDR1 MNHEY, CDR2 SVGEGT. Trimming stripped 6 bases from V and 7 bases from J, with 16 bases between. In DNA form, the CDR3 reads TGTGCCAGCAGCCAGGTGGCGGGATGGGAGCAGTACTTC. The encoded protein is CASSQVAGWEQYF.

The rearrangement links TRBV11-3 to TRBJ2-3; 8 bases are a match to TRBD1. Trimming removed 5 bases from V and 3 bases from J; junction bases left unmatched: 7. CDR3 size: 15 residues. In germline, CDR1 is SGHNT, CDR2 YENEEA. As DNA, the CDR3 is TGTGCCAGCAGCCCCGACAGGGGTGTAACAGATACGCAGTATTTT. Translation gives CASSPDRGVTDTQYF.

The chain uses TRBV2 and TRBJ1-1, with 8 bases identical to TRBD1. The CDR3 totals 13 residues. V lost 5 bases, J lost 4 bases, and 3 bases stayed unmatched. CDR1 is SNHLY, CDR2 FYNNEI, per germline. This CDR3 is CASSPGGVTEAFF. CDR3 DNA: TGTGCCAGCAGTCCAGGGGGCGTCACTGAAGCTTTCTTT.

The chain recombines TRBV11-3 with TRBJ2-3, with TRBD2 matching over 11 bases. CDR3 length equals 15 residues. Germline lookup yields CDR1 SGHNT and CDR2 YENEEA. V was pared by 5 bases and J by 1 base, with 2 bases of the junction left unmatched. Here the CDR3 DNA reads TGTGCCAGCAGCGCTAGCGGGAGGCGCACAGATACGCAGTATTTT. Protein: CASSASGRRTDTQYF. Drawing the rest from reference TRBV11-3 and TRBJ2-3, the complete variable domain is EAGVVQSPRYKIIEKKQPVAFWCNPISGHNTLYWYLQNLGQGPELLIRYENEEAVDDSQLPKDRFSAERLKGVDSTLKIQPAELGDSAVYLCASSASGRRTDTQYFGPGTRLTVL.

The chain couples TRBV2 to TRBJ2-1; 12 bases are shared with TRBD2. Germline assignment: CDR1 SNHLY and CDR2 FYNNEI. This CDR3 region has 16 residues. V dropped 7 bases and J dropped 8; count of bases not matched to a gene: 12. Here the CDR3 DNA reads TGTGCCAGCAAGACCGTACTAGCGGGAGGCGCGTATGAGCAGTTCTTC. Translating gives CASKTVLAGGAYEQFF.

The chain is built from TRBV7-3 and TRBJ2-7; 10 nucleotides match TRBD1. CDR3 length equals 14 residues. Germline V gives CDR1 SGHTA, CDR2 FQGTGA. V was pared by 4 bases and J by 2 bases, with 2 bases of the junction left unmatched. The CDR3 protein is CASSWGTGAYEQYF. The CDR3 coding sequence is TGTGCCAGCAGCTGGGGGACAGGGGCCTACGAGCAGTACTTC.

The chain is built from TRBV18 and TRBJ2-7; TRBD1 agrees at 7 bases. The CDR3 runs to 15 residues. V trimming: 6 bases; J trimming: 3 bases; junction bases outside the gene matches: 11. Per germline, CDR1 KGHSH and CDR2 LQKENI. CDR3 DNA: TGTGCCAGCTCCGCCGGGCAGGGGGTGGGCTACGAGCAGTACTTC. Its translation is CASSAGQGVGYEQYF. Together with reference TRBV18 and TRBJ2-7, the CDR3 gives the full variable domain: NAGVMQNPRHLVRRRGQEARLRCSPMKGHSHVYWYRQLPEEGLKFMVYLQKENIIDESGMPKERFSAEFPKEGPSILRIQQVVRGDSAAYFCASSAGQGVGYEQYFGPGTRLTVT.

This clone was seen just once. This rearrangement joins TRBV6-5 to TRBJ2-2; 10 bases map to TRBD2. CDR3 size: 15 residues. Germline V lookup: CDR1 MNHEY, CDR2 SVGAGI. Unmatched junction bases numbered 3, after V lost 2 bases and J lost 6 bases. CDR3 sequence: CASSYLAGEPGELFF. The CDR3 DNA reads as TGTGCCAGCAGTTACCTAGCGGGAGAGCCCGGGGAGCTGTTTTTT.

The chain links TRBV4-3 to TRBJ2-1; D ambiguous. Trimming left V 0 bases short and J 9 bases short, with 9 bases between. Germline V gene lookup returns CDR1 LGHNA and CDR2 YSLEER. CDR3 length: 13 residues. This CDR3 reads CASSQDLEPEQFF. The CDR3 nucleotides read TGCGCCAGCAGCCAAGATCTAGAGCCTGAGCAGTTCTTC.

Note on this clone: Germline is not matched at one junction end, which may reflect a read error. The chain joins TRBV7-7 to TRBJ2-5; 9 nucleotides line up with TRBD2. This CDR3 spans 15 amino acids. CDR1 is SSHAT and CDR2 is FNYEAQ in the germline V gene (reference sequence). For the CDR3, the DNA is TGTGCTAGCAGCTTCGGGACTAGCCGGGCGGAGACCCAGTACTTC. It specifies CASSFGTSRAETQYF.

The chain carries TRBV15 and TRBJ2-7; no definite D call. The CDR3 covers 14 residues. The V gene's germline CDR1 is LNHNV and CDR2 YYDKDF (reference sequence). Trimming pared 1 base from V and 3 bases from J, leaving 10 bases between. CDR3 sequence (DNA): TGTGCCACCAGCAGAGGGGCAGACGACTACGAGCAGTACGTC. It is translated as CATSRGADDYEQYV.

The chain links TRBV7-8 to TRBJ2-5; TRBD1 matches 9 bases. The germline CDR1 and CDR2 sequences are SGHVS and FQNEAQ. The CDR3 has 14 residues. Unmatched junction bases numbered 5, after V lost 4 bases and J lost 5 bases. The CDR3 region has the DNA TGTGCCAGCAGCTCGGGGACAGGGAGGGAGACCCAGTACTTC. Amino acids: CASSSGTGRETQYF.

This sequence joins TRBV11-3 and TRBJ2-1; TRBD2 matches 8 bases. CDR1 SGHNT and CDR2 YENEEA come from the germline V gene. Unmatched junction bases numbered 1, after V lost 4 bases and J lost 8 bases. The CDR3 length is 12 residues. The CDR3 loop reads CASSSGGYEQFF. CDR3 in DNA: TGTGCCAGCAGCTCGGGGGGGTATGAGCAGTTCTTC.

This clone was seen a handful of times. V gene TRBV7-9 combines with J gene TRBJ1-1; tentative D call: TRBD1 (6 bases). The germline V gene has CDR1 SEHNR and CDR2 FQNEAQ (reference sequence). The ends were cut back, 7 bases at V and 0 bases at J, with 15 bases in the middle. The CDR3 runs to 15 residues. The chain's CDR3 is CASNPSGAMNTEAFF. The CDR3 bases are TGTGCCAGCAACCCCTCAGGGGCGATGAACACTGAAGCTTTCTTT.

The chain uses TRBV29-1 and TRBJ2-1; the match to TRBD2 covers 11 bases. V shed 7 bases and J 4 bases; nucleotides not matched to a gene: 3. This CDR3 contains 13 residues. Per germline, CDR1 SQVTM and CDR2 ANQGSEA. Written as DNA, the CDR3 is TGCAGCGCCCGACTAGCGGGGTACAATGAGCAGTTCTTC. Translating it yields CSARLAGYNEQFF.

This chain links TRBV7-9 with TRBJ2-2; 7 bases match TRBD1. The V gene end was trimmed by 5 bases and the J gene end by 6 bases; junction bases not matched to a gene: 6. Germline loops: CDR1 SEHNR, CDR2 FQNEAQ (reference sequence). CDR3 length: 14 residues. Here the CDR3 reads CASSPTTGAGELFF. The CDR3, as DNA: TGTGCCAGCAGCCCAACAACAGGGGCCGGGGAGCTGTTTTTT.

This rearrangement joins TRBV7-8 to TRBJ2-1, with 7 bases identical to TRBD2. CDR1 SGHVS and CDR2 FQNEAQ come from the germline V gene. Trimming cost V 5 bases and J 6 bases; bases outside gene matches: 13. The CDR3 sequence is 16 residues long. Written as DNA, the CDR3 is TGTGCCAGCAGCCCATTCGTGGCTAGCGGTTTCAATGAGCAGTTCTTC. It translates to CASSPFVASGFNEQFF.

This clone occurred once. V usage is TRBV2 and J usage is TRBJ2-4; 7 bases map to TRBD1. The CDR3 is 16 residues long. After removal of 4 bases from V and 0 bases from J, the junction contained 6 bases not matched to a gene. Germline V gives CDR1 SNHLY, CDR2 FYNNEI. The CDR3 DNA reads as TGTGCCAGCAGTGGGGGGACAGTTATAGCCAAAAACATTCAGTACTTC. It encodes CASSGGTVIAKNIQYF.

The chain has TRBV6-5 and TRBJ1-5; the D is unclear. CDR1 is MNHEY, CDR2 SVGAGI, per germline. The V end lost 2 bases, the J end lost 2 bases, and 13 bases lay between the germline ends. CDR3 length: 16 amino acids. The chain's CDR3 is CASSYREAGGNQPQHF. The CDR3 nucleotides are TGTGCCAGCAGTTACCGCGAGGCTGGCGGCAATCAGCCCCAGCATTTT.

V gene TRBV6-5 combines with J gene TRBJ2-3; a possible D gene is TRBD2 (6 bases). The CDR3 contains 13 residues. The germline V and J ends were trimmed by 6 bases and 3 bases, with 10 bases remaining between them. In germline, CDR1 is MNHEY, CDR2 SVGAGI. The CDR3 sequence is CASRGGRTDTQYF. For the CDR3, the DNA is TGTGCCAGCAGGGGGGGTCGGACAGATACGCAGTATTTT.

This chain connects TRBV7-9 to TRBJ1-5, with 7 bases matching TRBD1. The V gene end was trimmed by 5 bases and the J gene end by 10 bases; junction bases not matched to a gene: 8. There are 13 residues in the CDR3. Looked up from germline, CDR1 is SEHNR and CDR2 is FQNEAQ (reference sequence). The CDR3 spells CASSQGGNLPQHF. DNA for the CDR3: TGTGCCAGCAGCCAGGGGGGCAATCTCCCCCAGCATTTT.

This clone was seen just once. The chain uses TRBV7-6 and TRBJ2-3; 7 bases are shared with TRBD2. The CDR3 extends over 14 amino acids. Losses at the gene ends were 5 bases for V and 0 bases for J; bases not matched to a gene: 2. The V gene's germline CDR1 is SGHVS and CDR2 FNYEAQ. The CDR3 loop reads CASSLSGSTDTQYF. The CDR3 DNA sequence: TGTGCCAGCAGCCTTAGCGGGAGCACAGATACGCAGTATTTT.

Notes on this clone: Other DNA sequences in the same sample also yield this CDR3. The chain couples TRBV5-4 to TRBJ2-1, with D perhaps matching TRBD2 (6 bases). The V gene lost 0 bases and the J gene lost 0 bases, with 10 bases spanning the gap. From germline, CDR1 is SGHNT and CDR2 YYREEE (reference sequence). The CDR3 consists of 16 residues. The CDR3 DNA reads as TGTGCCAGCAGCTTGGGCGGGGTGAGCTCCTACAATGAGCAGTTCTTC. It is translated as CASSLGGVSSYNEQFF.

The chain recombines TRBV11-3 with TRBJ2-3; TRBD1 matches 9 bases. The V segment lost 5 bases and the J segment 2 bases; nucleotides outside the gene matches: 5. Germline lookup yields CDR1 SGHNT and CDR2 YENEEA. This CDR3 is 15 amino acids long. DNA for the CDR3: TGTGCCAGCAGCGGGGGGACAGGGTACACAGATACGCAGTATTTT. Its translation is CASSGGTGYTDTQYF.

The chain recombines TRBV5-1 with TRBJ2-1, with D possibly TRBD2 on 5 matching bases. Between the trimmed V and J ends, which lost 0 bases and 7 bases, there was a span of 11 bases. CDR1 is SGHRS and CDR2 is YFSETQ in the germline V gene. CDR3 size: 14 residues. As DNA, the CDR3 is TGCGCCAGCAGCTTGGCGGGTCCGGGGAATGAGCAGTTCTTC. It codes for CASSLAGPGNEQFF.

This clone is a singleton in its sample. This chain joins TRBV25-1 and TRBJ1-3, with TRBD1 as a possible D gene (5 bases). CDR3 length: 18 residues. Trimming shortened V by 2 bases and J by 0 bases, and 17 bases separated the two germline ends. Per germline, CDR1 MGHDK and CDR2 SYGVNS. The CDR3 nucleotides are TGTGCCAGCAGTGAAAGGGGAAGGGGCCCCCCCTCTGGAAACACCATATATTTT. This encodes CASSERGRGPPSGNTIYF. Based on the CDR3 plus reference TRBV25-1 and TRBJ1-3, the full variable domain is EADIYQTPRYLVIGTGKKITLECSQTMGHDKMYWYQQDPGMELHLIHYSYGVNSTEKGDLSSESTVSRIRTEHFPLTLESARPSHTSQYLCASSERGRGPPSGNTIYFGEGSWLTVV.

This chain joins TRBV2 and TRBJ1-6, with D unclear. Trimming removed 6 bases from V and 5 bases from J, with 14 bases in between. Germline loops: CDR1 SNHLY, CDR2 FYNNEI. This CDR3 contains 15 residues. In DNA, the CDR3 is TGTGCCAGCAGATCCCGGGGAGGTAATAATTCACCCCTCCACTTT. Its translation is CASRSRGGNNSPLHF.

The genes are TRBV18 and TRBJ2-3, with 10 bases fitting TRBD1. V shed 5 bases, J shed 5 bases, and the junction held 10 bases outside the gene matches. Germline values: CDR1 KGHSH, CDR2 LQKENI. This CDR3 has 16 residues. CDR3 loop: CASSRTGTGVLDTQYF. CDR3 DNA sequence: TGTGCCAGCTCAAGGACCGGGACAGGGGTTTTAGATACGCAGTATTTT. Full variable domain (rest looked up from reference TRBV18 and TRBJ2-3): NAGVMQNPRHLVRRRGQEARLRCSPMKGHSHVYWYRQLPEEGLKFMVYLQKENIIDESGMPKERFSAEFPKEGPSILRIQQVVRGDSAAYFCASSRTGTGVLDTQYFGPGTRLTVL.